One and the same sample provided the 2 T cell receptor beta chains below, sequenced in a study of T cell responses to AZD1222 COVID-19 vaccine. Sequenced by immunoSEQ multiplex PCR; TCRdb stores in-frame clones only, minus some. Of 95,000 to 150,000 clones in the sample, roughly nine tenths were seen once. The sample in question was peripheral blood, obtained on day 0 of AZD1222 vaccination. The receptors here all came from an adult in good health.

V and J are TRBV7-2 and TRBJ2-3; D might be TRBD2 (6 bases). The CDR3 is 16 amino acids. The germline CDR1 and CDR2 sequences are SGHTA and FQGNSA. V lost 7 bases and J lost 4, with 21 bases in between. The CDR3 sequence: CASTSREGGGADTQYF. CDR3 in DNA: TGTGCCAGCACCTCGAGAGAGGGAGGCGGCGCAGATACGCAGTATTTT.

This clone was recorded a few times. Other DNA variants within this sample encode the same CDR3. This chain connects TRBV18 to TRBJ2-3; D call uncertain. V was clipped by 3 bases and J by 3 bases, with 4 bases between them. This CDR3 comprises 12 residues. Germline V gives CDR1 KGHSH, CDR2 LQKENI. CDR3 DNA: TGTGCCAGCTCACCGACGACAGATACGCAGTATTTT. Protein product: CASSPTTDTQYF.